The 30 T cell receptor delta chains in this list originate from one sample, sequenced in a study of γδ T cells in repeated Plasmodium falciparum infection. TCRdb reanalyzed the multiplex PCR reads using CATT. The sample has 85,000 to 95,000 delta-chain clones, 1.4% seen once. Gammadelta T cells were flow-sorted from PBMC into Vgamma9/Vdelta2+ and Vdelta2-negative populations for bulk analysis. Sample: gamma-delta T cells from blood. These receptors were taken from a pool of human donors (malaria-infected and uninfected, not separated).

A word on this clone: With a far larger clone one base away, a read error is the likely cause. In the same sample, other DNA sequences code for this CDR3. This chain connects TRDV1 to TRDJ1; 7 nucleotides align to TRDD3. The J gene is not listed in TCRdb, so it was assigned here from a DNA match to germline. The CDR3 extends over 21 amino acids. Germline-derived CDR1 and CDR2 are TSWWSYY and QGS. CDR3 sequence reads: CALGELLPRHLRGGYTDKLIF. The CDR3 bases are TGCGCTCTTGGGGAACTCCTGCCCCGTCACCTCAGGGGGGGATACACCGATAAACTCATCTTT.

Ten or more counts support this clone. This DNA's translation differs at residue 11 from TCRdb's protein, which comes from a much larger clone; a read error is likely, and the protein shown is translated from the DNA. The V gene is listed as TRDV2; no J gene was called. The V gene's germline CDR1 is GEAIGNYY and CDR2 EKD. The CDR3 is 13 amino acids. The CDR3 loop reads CACDPIRTDKPIF. The CDR3 coding sequence is TGTGCCTGTGACCCGATACGCACCGATAAACCCATCTTT.

This clone has a count of ten or more. This chain links TRDV1 with TRDJ1; a weak D match, TRDD2 (9 bases). Between the trimmed V and J ends, which lost 3 bases and 0 bases, there was a span of 23 bases. CDR1 and CDR2 from the germline V gene are TSWWSYY and QGS. The CDR3 is made up of 19 amino acids. The CDR3 loop is CALGDPFLPTGGYTDKLIF. CDR3 nucleotide sequence: TGTGCTCTTGGGGACCCCTTCCTTCCTACTGGGGGGTACACCGATAAACTCATCTTT.

This clone came up a few times. With a far larger clone one base away, a read error is the likely cause. V usage is TRDV1 and J usage is TRDJ1; tentatively, D is TRDD2 (5 bases). The J gene comes from matching the DNA to germline here; TCRdb lacks it. The CDR3 has 16 amino acids. Per the germline V gene, CDR1 is TSWWSYY and CDR2 is QGS. The DNA of the CDR3 is TGTGCTCTTGTGGAAACATCCTCCTATAGCACCGATAAACTCATCTTT. Amino acids: CALVETSSYSTDKLIF.

This clone is categorized as medium-sized. CDR3 residues: CACDHLGVMSTDKLIF. The CDR3 nucleotides read TGTGCCTGTGACCACCTGGGGGTAATGTCCACCGATAAACTCATCTTT. The chain combines TRDV2 with TRDJ1, with 7 bases matching TRDD3. The V and J ends lost 3 bases and 1 base, in that order; junction bases with no gene match: 10. Germline CDR1 and CDR2: GEAIGNYY and EKD. The CDR3 contains 16 residues.

On this clone itself: This DNA translates differently at residue 14 from the TCRdb protein, which is that of a much larger clone; a read error is likely, and the protein shown is the DNA's own translation. V gene TRDV2 combines with J gene TRDJ1; 7 bases line up with TRDD3. Germline loops: CDR1 GEAIGNYY, CDR2 EKD. This CDR3 spans 18 amino acids. DNA for the CDR3: TGTGCCTGTGACACTCTGCAAAGAACTGGGGACCTCACCGGTAAACTCATCTTT. It encodes CACDTLQRTGDLTGKLIF.

This clone was recorded many times. Only one base separates this from a far larger clonotype, so it likely reflects a read error. The same CDR3 is also encoded by other DNA sequences in this sample. This chain connects TRDV3 to TRDJ1, with a tentative D call TRDD2 (6 bases). There are 16 residues in the CDR3. The germline V gene has CDR1 TVYSNPD and CDR2 GDNSRS (reference sequence). CDR3 sequence reads: CASPTAWEIGWHKLIF. The CDR3 DNA reads as TGTGCCTCTCCTACGGCCTGGGAGATAGGCTGGCATAAGCTCATCTTT.

Worth noting for this clone: One base separates it from a far larger clone, so it is likely a read error. The sample has other DNA sequences that encode this CDR3 too. The V call is TRDV1, the J call TRDJ1; D tentatively fits TRDD2 or TRDD3 (5 bases each). Here the J gene was assigned by germline matching of the DNA, as TCRdb has none. Germline V gives CDR1 TSWWSYY, CDR2 QGS. The length of the CDR3 is 21 residues. CDR3 nucleotides: TGTGCTCTTGGGGAACTGGGCCTCCTCCTTCTTACGGGGAGGTACACCGACAAACTCATCTTT. This translates into CALGELGLLLLTGRYTDKLIF.

Many counts were recorded for this clone. This likely reflects a read error, since a far larger clone is one base away. In the same sample, other DNA sequences code for this CDR3. The rearrangement links TRDV2 to TRDJ1; TRDD3 matches at 8 bases. Germline V lookup: CDR1 GEAIGNYY, CDR2 EKD. The CDR3 is 17 amino acids. The CDR3 loop is CACDTVGGSGVTDKLIF. The CDR3 nucleotides are TGCGCCTGTGACACCGTTGGGGGATCCGGGGTCACCGATAAACTCATCTTT.

The table lists this clone with a few counts. The protein TCRdb lists belongs to a much larger clone and differs from this DNA's translation at residue 3, which points to a read error; the protein shown is made from the DNA. The chain links TRDV2 to TRDJ1, with 8 positions matching TRDD3. No J gene is reported in TCRdb; it was inferred here by comparing the DNA with germline. The CDR3 runs 19 residues. Germline CDR1 and CDR2: GEAIGNYY and EKD. This CDR3 is CAYDTVGDPPRRRTDKLIF. The CDR3 DNA reads as TGTGCCTATGACACCGTGGGGGATCCCCCTCGGAGGAGGACCGATAAACTCATCTTT.

Turning to this clone: The protein given by TCRdb reflects a much larger clone and differs at residue 4 from this DNA's translation, likely from a read error; the protein shown is the DNA's translation. The V call is TRDV1, the J call TRDJ1; D uncertain. TCRdb carries no J gene annotation; the J gene was assigned here by matching the DNA with germline. The length of the CDR3 is 10 residues. V shed 7 bases and J shed 8 bases, with 8 bases lying between them. Germline values: CDR1 TSWWSYY, CDR2 QGS. This CDR3 is CALVGTKLIF. The CDR3 DNA follows: TGTGCTCTTGTGGGCACGAAACTCATCTTT.

The V and J genes are TRDV1 and TRDJ1; possibly TRDD3 for D (6 bases). CDR1 and CDR2 from the germline V gene are TSWWSYY and QGS. This CDR3 spans 19 amino acids. The V end was cut by 0 bases, the J end by 3 bases, with 23 bases between. The CDR3 nucleotides are TGTGCTCTTGGGGAACTAGCGTCCCCGGGTAGGGGATCTGCCGATAAACTCATCTTT. Translated: CALGELASPGRGSADKLIF.

A note on this clone: The protein TCRdb lists belongs to a much larger clone and differs from this DNA's translation at residue 5, which points to a read error; the protein shown is made from the DNA. This sample also contains other DNA sequences that code for the same CDR3. The chain joins TRDV2 to TRDJ1; 9 bases line up with TRDD3. CDR3 length: 15 residues. CDR1 is GEAIGNYY and CDR2 is EKD in the germline V gene. The CDR3 reads CACDAVGDRADKLIF. The DNA for the CDR3 is TGTGCCTGTGACGCCGTGGGGGATAGGGCCGATAAACTAATCTTT.

This clone is termed medium-sized. In the same sample, other DNA sequences code for this CDR3. The chain recombines TRDV2 with TRDJ2, with D possibly TRDD3 on 6 matching bases. CDR1 GEAIGNYY and CDR2 EKD come from the germline V gene. Trimming stripped 3 bases from V and 0 bases from J, with 10 bases between. The CDR3 consists of 15 residues. The CDR3 nucleotides are TGTGCCTGTGACTGGGGGGCACCTTTGACAGCACAACTCTTCTTT. Translating gives CACDWGAPLTAQLFF.

This clone was seen more than once but under ten times. It differs at one base from a far larger clone, so likely a read error. The chain is built from TRDV3 and TRDJ1; no definite D call. TCRdb does not report a J gene; here it was assigned by matching the DNA to germline references. The germline CDR1 and CDR2 sequences are TVYSNPD and GDNSRS (reference sequence). Trimming took 1 base from V and 0 from J, leaving 24 bases between them. CDR3 length: 18 residues. The CDR3 bases are TGTGCCTTTATAGTTAATCAGGGACTCTTGACGTACACCGATAAACTCATCTTT. Its protein is CAFIVNQGLLTYTDKLIF.

This chain connects TRDV1 to TRDJ1; the D gene is possibly TRDD2 (6 bases). Here the J gene was assigned by germline matching of the DNA, as TCRdb has none. Germline V CDR1 and CDR2: TSWWSYY, QGS. The length of the CDR3 is 24 residues. Trimming stripped 5 bases from V and 1 base from J, with 41 bases between. CDR3 sequence (DNA): TGTGCTCTTGGGACTAACAGAAGGGCTCCTACAGATCATGTACCCGATAGGGGCACCGATAAACTCATCTTT. This gives the protein CALGTNRRAPTDHVPDRGTDKLIF.

Concerning this clone itself: Translating this DNA gives a protein that differs at residue 5 from the TCRdb one, which belongs to a much larger clone; a read error is likely, and the protein shown is this translation. The rearrangement joins TRDV1 to TRDJ1; 9 bases match TRDD2. Unmatched junction bases numbered 16, after V lost 5 bases and J lost 0 bases. The CDR3 is 19 residues long. CDR1 is TSWWSYY, CDR2 QGS, per germline. The DNA of the CDR3 is TGTGCTCTTGGGTATCCTTCCTACACGAGGCTCAGGTACACCGATAAACTCATCTTT. Protein sequence: CALGYPSYTRLRYTDKLIF.

A few counts support this clone. TCRdb has a much larger clone's protein, which differs at residue 2 from the translation of this DNA, likely because of a read error; what is shown is the protein translated from the DNA. V and J are TRDV1 and TRDJ1, with D perhaps TRDD3 (5 bases). The CDR3 runs 18 residues. The germline V gene has CDR1 TSWWSYY and CDR2 QGS. CDR3 coding DNA: TGTTCTCTTGGGGAAGTGGGAGGGATCCCATCCTACACCGATAAACTCATCTTT. Protein sequence: CSLGEVGGIPSYTDKLIF.

To note about this clone: A single base is all that separates this from a far larger clone, so a read error is likely. The same CDR3 also results from other DNA sequences found in this sample. The chain links TRDV2 to TRDJ1; 9 nucleotides match TRDD3. TCRdb offers no J gene call, so here the DNA was matched to germline to obtain one. This CDR3 spans 18 amino acids. Germline V lookup: CDR1 GEAIGNYY, CDR2 EKD. For the CDR3, the DNA is TGTGCCTGTCGTCCTTTTTCGACTGGGGGACTTTACACTGATAAACTCATCTTT. This translates into CACRPFSTGGLYTDKLIF.

Concerning this clone: This probably arose from a read error, given a far larger clone one base away. Other DNA sequences in the same sample also yield this CDR3. The chain links TRDV2 to TRDJ1; D is uncertain. The J gene was missing in TCRdb and was found by matching the end of the DNA to germline. This CDR3 has 23 residues. V lost 0 bases, J lost 0 bases, and 34 bases lay in between. CDR1 GEAIGNYY and CDR2 EKD come from the germline V gene. The CDR3 nucleotides are TGTGCCTGTGACACCGGTAAGCCGGTTGGACCTCCGACAGCACCGCACAACACCGATAAACTCATCTTT. This translates into CACDTGKPVGPPTAPHNTDKLIF.

The chain couples TRDV1 to TRDJ3; TRDD3 matches 7 bases. TCRdb is silent on the J gene; assignment here came from matching the DNA to germline. The germline CDR1 and CDR2 sequences are TSWWSYY and QGS. The CDR3 is 24 residues long. With 2 bases clipped from V and 1 base from J, the junction kept 23 bases outside the gene matches. The CDR3 is CALGEVLMYWGGGERSWDTRQMFF. DNA of the CDR3: TGTGCTCTTGGGGAAGTCCTTATGTACTGGGGTGGTGGGGAAAGATCCTGGGACACCCGACAGATGTTTTTC.

In its sample, this clone was seen a few times. A far larger clone is only one base removed, so a read error is likely. Additional DNA sequences in this sample encode the identical CDR3. The chain combines TRDV1 with TRDJ1; D is possibly TRDD3 (5 bases). There are 19 residues in the CDR3. CDR1 and CDR2 from the germline V gene are TSWWSYY and QGS. DNA for the CDR3: TGCGCTCTTGGGGAACGGCCTGGGTCGGCCCACCATGTAACCGATAAACTCATCTTT. Translating it yields CALGERPGSAHHVTDKLIF.

This clone came up many times. For this DNA, TCRdb reports the protein of a much larger clone, which diverges at residue 21, most likely from a read error; the protein presented here is translated directly from the DNA. V usage is TRDV1 and J usage is TRDJ1, with TRDD3 identical over 10 bases. Since TCRdb gives no J gene, matching the DNA to germline was used here to assign it. After removal of 4 bases from V and 6 bases from J, the junction contained 38 bases not matched to a gene. Germline CDR1 is TSWWSYY and CDR2 is QGS. This CDR3 region has 25 residues. The CDR3 here is CALGVQPFPVRVLGDQDQRVYKLIF. Here the CDR3 DNA reads TGTGCTCTTGGGGTCCAGCCGTTTCCAGTCCGAGTACTGGGGGATCAGGACCAACGGGTCTATAAACTCATCTTT.

Comment on this clone: One end of the junction fails to match germline, which may point to a read error. The rearrangement joins TRDV2 to TRDJ1; 8 nucleotides align to TRDD3. The J gene is absent in TCRdb and was assigned here via DNA matching to germline. Germline V gene sequence: CDR1 GEAIGNYY, CDR2 EKD. The length of the CDR3 is 15 residues. CDR3 DNA: TGCGCCTGTGACGTCCTGGGGGAACACACCGATAAACTCATCTTT. Encoded protein: CACDVLGEHTDKLIF.

In regard to this clone: A far larger clone is one nucleotide away, so this likely arose from a read error. This CDR3 is also generated by other DNA sequences in the sample. The chain uses TRDV1 and TRDJ1, with TRDD3 as a possible D gene (6 bases). The CDR3 loop spans 19 amino acids. Germline values: CDR1 TSWWSYY, CDR2 QGS. The CDR3 DNA reads as TGTGCTCTTGGGGAACGATACGATCCCCTCTACGAGGTGAAAACTAAACTCATCTTC. This encodes CALGERYDPLYEVKTKLIF.

This clone was found many times. The protein given by TCRdb reflects a much larger clone and differs at residue 6 from this DNA's translation, likely from a read error; the protein shown is the DNA's translation. V usage is TRDV1 and J usage is TRDJ1; D gene ambiguous. The V end lost 4 bases, the J end lost 0 bases, and 24 bases lay between the germline ends. Germline assignment: CDR1 TSWWSYY and CDR2 QGS. CDR3 length equals 19 residues. The CDR3 sequence: CALGALRRPPGPYTDKLIF. The CDR3 region has the DNA TGTGCTCTTGGGGCCCTCCGAAGACCTCCCGGACCGTACACCGATAAACTCATCTTT.

Only a few counts were recorded for this clone. TCRdb's listed protein matches a much larger clone and diverges from this DNA's translation at residue 14, likely through a read error; the protein shown comes from the DNA. Called V gene: TRDV2; the J gene was not called; the DNA was not compared with TRDD3, the D call given in the table. Germline assignment: CDR1 GEAIGNYY and CDR2 EKD. This CDR3 spans 16 amino acids. The CDR3 DNA sequence: TGTGCCTGTGACACCCTGGGGGATACTTCCACCGATAAACCCATCTTT. It encodes CACDTLGDTSTDKPIF.

This clone turned up a few times. Given a far larger clone just one base away, this is likely a sequencing read error. Other DNA sequences in this specimen translate into the identical CDR3. The V and J genes are TRDV2 and TRDJ1; D perhaps matches TRDD3 (5 bases). Here the J gene came from matching the DNA to germline, since TCRdb omits it. The length of the CDR3 is 15 residues. Between the trimmed V and J ends, which lost 0 bases and 8 bases, there was a span of 18 bases. The germline V gene encodes CDR1 GEAIGNYY and CDR2 EKD. As DNA, the CDR3 is TGTGCCTGTGACACCGGATTAGCCTGGGACGGCAAACTCATCTTT. It codes for CACDTGLAWDGKLIF.

This clone was counted a few times. The protein TCRdb lists belongs to a much larger clone and differs from this DNA's translation at residue 17, which points to a read error; the protein shown is made from the DNA. This CDR3 reads CALGEGGPFLRSGYPVPIF. Written as DNA, the CDR3 is TGTGCTCTTGGGGAAGGTGGACCCTTCCTACGAAGTGGATACCCGGTACCCATCTTT. The rearrangement links TRDV1 to TRDJ1; 9 positions agree with TRDD2. Trimming cost V 2 bases and J 13 bases; bases outside gene matches: 26. The CDR3 is 19 residues long. The germline V gene has CDR1 TSWWSYY and CDR2 QGS.

The table lists this clone with a few counts. Given a far larger clone just one base away, this is likely a sequencing read error. Other DNA sequences in this sample translate to the same CDR3. V gene assignment gives TRDV2, but the J gene was left uncalled; the table's D gene call, TRDD3, was not cross checked with the DNA. CDR1 and CDR2 (germline): GEAIGNYY, EKD. CDR3 length equals 18 residues. The CDR3, as DNA: TGTGCCTGTGACCCAGCCTCCTCGGGGGATAGGCAGCCCGGTAAGCTCATCTTT. Translated: CACDPASSGDRQPGKLIF.